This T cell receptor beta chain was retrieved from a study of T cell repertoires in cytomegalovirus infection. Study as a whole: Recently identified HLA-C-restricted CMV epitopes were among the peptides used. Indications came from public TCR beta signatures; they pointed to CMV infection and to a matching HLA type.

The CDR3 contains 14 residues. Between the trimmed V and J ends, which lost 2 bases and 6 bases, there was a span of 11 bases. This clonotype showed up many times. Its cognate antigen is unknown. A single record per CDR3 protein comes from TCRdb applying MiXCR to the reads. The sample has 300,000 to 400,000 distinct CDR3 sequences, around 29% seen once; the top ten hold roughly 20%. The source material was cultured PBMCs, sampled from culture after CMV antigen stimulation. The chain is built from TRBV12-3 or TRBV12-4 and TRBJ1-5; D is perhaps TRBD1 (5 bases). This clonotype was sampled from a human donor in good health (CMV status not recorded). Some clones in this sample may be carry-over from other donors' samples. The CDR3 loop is CASSLTGGTQPQHF. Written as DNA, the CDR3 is TGTGCCAGCAGTTTAACGGGGGGGACTCAGCCCCAGCATTTT.